One and the same sample provided the 27 T cell receptor beta chains below, sequenced in a study of technical replicates of blood from a handful of donors. Some clones are missing from TCRdb's copy, which holds only in-frame ones; the method was immunoSEQ multiplex PCR. The sample yields approximately 87,000 clones, 90% to 95% seen once. The material sequenced was T cells isolated from PBMCs. These receptors were collected from a human donor in good health.

This rearrangement joins TRBV4-3 to TRBJ1-4; 7 positions match TRBD1. CDR3 size: 15 residues. J gave up 1 base and V 2 bases, and 1 base lay outside the gene matches. Germline V gene sequence: CDR1 LGHNA, CDR2 YSLEER. The CDR3 region has the DNA TGCGCCAGCAGCCAAAACAGGGGAACTAATGAAAAACTGTTTTTT. Translated: CASSQNRGTNEKLFF.

V gene TRBV6-5 combines with J gene TRBJ2-5; D is ambiguous. Germline values: CDR1 MNHEY, CDR2 SVGAGI. The V end lost 3 bases, the J end lost 1 base, and 6 bases lay between the germline ends. The CDR3 is made up of 13 amino acids. CDR3 loop: CASSYQIQETQYF. The CDR3 DNA reads as TGTGCCAGCAGTTATCAAATCCAAGAGACCCAGTACTTC.

The chain carries TRBV28 and TRBJ2-6; D is undetermined. The V gene's germline CDR1 is MDHEN and CDR2 SYDVKM. The CDR3 loop spans 14 amino acids. Deletions cut 2 bases from V and 4 bases from J, with 6 bases between. The CDR3 here is CASSLLAGANVLTF. The CDR3 DNA follows: TGTGCCAGCAGTTTACTCGCGGGGGCCAACGTCCTGACTTTC.

This clone was recorded once. The J gene is TRBJ1-1, the V gene TRBV27, with unresolved D. In germline, CDR1 is MNHEY, CDR2 SMNVEV (reference sequence). The CDR3 is 13 residues long. Between the trimmed V and J ends, which lost 6 bases and 3 bases, there was a span of 11 bases. The CDR3 DNA reads as TGTGCCAGCAGCTCTAAAATCGACACTGAAGCTTTCTTT. Translation: CASSSKIDTEAFF.

The chain has TRBV5-1 and TRBJ1-5; D may be TRBD1 (6 bases). This CDR3 spans 15 amino acids. Germline V gene data show CDR1 as SGHRS and CDR2 as YFSETQ. Trimming removed 4 bases from V and 7 bases from J, with 18 bases in between. The CDR3 loop reads CASSPPRTGQQPQHF. CDR3 nucleotide sequence: TGCGCCAGCAGCCCACCCCGAACAGGGCAGCAGCCCCAGCATTTT.

J is TRBJ1-5 and V is TRBV7-8, with D possibly being TRBD1 (6 bases). Trimming pared 2 bases from V and 7 bases from J, leaving 15 bases between. This CDR3 is 15 amino acids long. Germline loops: CDR1 SGHVS, CDR2 FQNEAQ. DNA for the CDR3: TGTGCCAGCAGCTTACTTGGGGGCGTAGGACAGCCCCAGCATTTT. Amino acids: CASSLLGGVGQPQHF.

V and J are TRBV9 and TRBJ1-1, with a weak D call TRBD1 (6 bases). CDR1 and CDR2 (germline): SGDLS, YYNGEE. V lost 2 bases and J 3 bases, leaving 17 bases between the germline ends. This CDR3 has 16 amino acids. CDR3 residues: CASSVIGGGLDTEAFF. The CDR3 nucleotides are TGTGCCAGCAGCGTGATCGGGGGGGGCTTGGACACTGAAGCTTTCTTT.

A remark on this clone: The junction and the germline gene differ at one end; a read error may be behind it. This chain joins TRBV28 and TRBJ1-2, with D possibly matching TRBD1 (5 bases). The germline CDR1 and CDR2 sequences are MDHEN and SYDVKM. This CDR3 spans 13 amino acids. CDR3 in DNA: TGTGCCAGCGGTTTAGGGGCGCAATATGGCTACACCTTC. As protein: CASGLGAQYGYTF.

The genes are TRBV4-2 and TRBJ2-7; 10 bases map to TRBD2. The CDR3 runs 16 residues. Trimming took 2 bases from V and 7 from J; bases not matched to a gene: 11. Germline V gives CDR1 LGHNA, CDR2 YNFKEQ. CDR3 in amino acids: CASSQPELAGEGEQYF. CDR3 DNA sequence: TGTGCCAGCAGCCAACCCGAGCTAGCGGGAGAAGGGGAGCAGTACTTC.

The chain has TRBV6-6 and TRBJ2-1; 9 bases map to TRBD1. Germline V gene sequence: CDR1 MNHNY, CDR2 SVGAGI (reference sequence). This CDR3 has 13 amino acids. J was trimmed by 7 bases and V by 6 bases; bases with no gene match: 4. CDR3 sequence: CASRLDRGNEQFF. CDR3 nucleotide sequence: TGTGCCAGCAGGCTGGACAGGGGAAATGAGCAGTTCTTC.

This chain uses TRBV2 with TRBJ1-5; TRBD1 is a possible D gene (5 bases). Between the trimmed V and J ends, which lost 1 base and 4 bases, there was a span of 14 bases. The CDR3 has 16 amino acids. The germline CDR1 and CDR2 sequences are SNHLY and FYNNEI. The DNA of the CDR3 is TGTGCCAGCAGTGAAGAGGGGCAGGGAAAGAATCAGCCCCAGCATTTT. This translates into CASSEEGQGKNQPQHF.

A remark on this clone: The junction and the germline gene differ at one end; a read error may be behind it. The chain combines TRBV9 with TRBJ2-1; 9 bases are a match to TRBD2. The CDR3 loop spans 12 amino acids. Per germline, CDR1 SGDLS and CDR2 YYNGEE. The CDR3 DNA follows: TGTGCCAGCAGCGTAGACGCGGGAGGGATCATCTTC. It encodes CASSVDAGGIIF.

This chain uses TRBV28 with TRBJ1-5; no firm D call. V was trimmed by 3 bases and J by 5 bases, leaving 11 bases between them. Looked up from germline, CDR1 is MDHEN and CDR2 is SYDVKM. CDR3 length: 14 residues. The CDR3 DNA is TGTGCCAGCAGTTTGGAGGCCCTTCATCAGCCCCAGCATTTT. This translates into CASSLEALHQPQHF.

This clone was recorded only once. The chain has TRBV4-2 and TRBJ1-1, with 9 bases matching TRBD1. CDR1 is LGHNA and CDR2 is YNFKEQ in the germline V gene. CDR3 length: 17 amino acids. Unmatched junction bases numbered 10, after V lost 4 bases and J lost 1 base. The CDR3 nucleotides read TGTGCCAGCAGCCCCGAATTTAGACAGGGGGGGAACACTGAAGCTTTCTTT. Translation: CASSPEFRQGGNTEAFF.

CDR3 residues: CASSFAGNEQFF. CDR3 coding DNA: TGTGCCAGCAGCTTCGCAGGTAATGAGCAGTTCTTC. The V gene is TRBV7-8, the J gene TRBJ2-1; D not certain. Germline V gives CDR1 SGHVS, CDR2 FQNEAQ. CDR3 size: 12 residues. The germline V and J ends were trimmed by 3 bases and 7 bases, with 7 bases remaining between them.

This chain links TRBV30 with TRBJ2-7; 10 positions agree with TRBD1. The J call may be wrong; the DNA end is better matched by TRBJ2-1. This CDR3 is built from 13 residues. Germline loops: CDR1 GTSNPN, CDR2 SVGIG (reference sequence). The CDR3 nucleotides are TGTGCCTGGAGTGTGGGGACAGGGGTTGAGCAGTTCTTC. Its translation: CAWSVGTGVEQFF.

This CDR3 reads CASSLGQLVYEQYF. The CDR3 DNA reads TGTGCCAGCAGCTTAGGGCAGCTAGTTTACGAGCAGTACTTC. The chain has TRBV11-2 and TRBJ2-7; D remains ambiguous. The CDR3 consists of 14 residues. Per germline, CDR1 SGHAT and CDR2 FQNNGV. The V gene lost 1 base and the J gene lost 4 bases, with 11 bases spanning the gap.

A remark on this clone: The junction and the germline gene differ at one end; a read error may be behind it. The J gene is TRBJ2-3, the V gene TRBV5-1, with a tentative D call TRBD2 (6 bases). The CDR3 loop spans 13 amino acids. Germline V gives CDR1 SGHRS, CDR2 YFSETQ. CDR3: CASSLNGEVLLDF. The CDR3 DNA sequence: TGCGCCAGCAGCTTGAACGGGGAGGTCCTGTTGGATTTT.

This sequence joins TRBV7-9 and TRBJ2-3, with a tentative D call TRBD1 (5 bases). Trimming took 0 bases from V and 4 from J, leaving 5 bases between them. The CDR3 covers 13 residues. Germline V lookup: CDR1 SEHNR, CDR2 FQNEAQ (reference sequence). The CDR3 loop is CASSLARADTQYF. The DNA for the CDR3 is TGTGCCAGCAGCTTAGCCAGGGCAGATACGCAGTATTTT.

This clone was seen just once. The rearrangement uses TRBV9 and TRBJ2-1, with 7 nucleotides matching TRBD1. CDR1 and CDR2 (germline): SGDLS, YYNGEE. Trimming removed 4 bases from V and 8 bases from J; junction bases left unmatched: 18. The CDR3 sequence is 17 residues long. The CDR3, as DNA: TGTGCCAGCAGCCTATATGTTGACAGGGAAAAGGGCGATGAGCAGTTCTTC. It specifies CASSLYVDREKGDEQFF.

This chain uses TRBV11-2 with TRBJ2-5; weak D call: TRBD1 (5 bases). The length of the CDR3 is 15 residues. Deletions cut 1 base from V and 4 bases from J, with 13 bases between. CDR1 is SGHAT, CDR2 FQNNGV, per germline. The CDR3 protein is CASSLVGSGIETQYF. The CDR3 DNA reads TGTGCCAGCAGCTTAGTGGGCTCAGGGATAGAGACCCAGTACTTC. Using reference TRBV11-2 and TRBJ2-5 for the parts outside the CDR3, the full variable domain is EAGVAQSPRYKIIEKRQSVAFWCNPISGHATLYWYQQILGQGPKLLIQFQNNGVVDDSQLPKDRFSAERLKGVDSTLKIQPAKLEDSAVYLCASSLVGSGIETQYFGPGTRLLVL.

V is TRBV12-5 and J is TRBJ1-2; 7 bases align to TRBD1. V lost 5 bases to trimming and J lost 4 bases; unmatched junction nucleotides: 10. Germline CDR1 is LGHNT and CDR2 is FRNRAP. The length of the CDR3 is 15 residues. CDR3 protein: CASGNDSGTAYGYTF. The CDR3 region has the DNA TGTGCTAGTGGTAACGATTCCGGGACAGCCTATGGCTACACCTTC.

This chain uses TRBV10-3 with TRBJ1-3; D is undetermined. Per the germline V gene, CDR1 is ENHRY and CDR2 is SYGVKD. The CDR3 sequence is 13 residues long. With 10 bases removed from V and 2 bases from J, the gap between germline ends came to 12 bases. The CDR3 reads CATGLLTGNTIYF. DNA for the CDR3: TGTGCCACTGGACTCCTAACTGGAAACACCATATATTTT.

In this sample, this clone turned up once. This chain joins TRBV19 and TRBJ2-7, with 10 bases identical to TRBD2. V dropped 3 bases and J dropped 3; count of bases not matched to a gene: 5. The CDR3 covers 15 residues. Germline CDR1 and CDR2: LNHDA and SQIVND (reference sequence). The CDR3 is CASSIGLAGVYEQYF. The CDR3 nucleotides are TGTGCCAGTAGTATCGGGCTAGCGGGAGTCTACGAGCAGTACTTC. Full variable domain (missing parts from reference TRBV19 and TRBJ2-7): DGGITQSPKYLFRKEGQNVTLSCEQNLNHDAMYWYRQDPGQGLRLIYYSQIVNDFQKGDIAEGYSVSREKKESFPLTVTSAQKNPTAFYLCASSIGLAGVYEQYFGPGTRLTVT.

The chain has TRBV10-2 and TRBJ2-2; D is unclear. Germline lookup yields CDR1 WSHSY and CDR2 SAAADI. The CDR3 covers 16 residues. Deletions cut 7 bases from V and 0 bases from J, with 15 bases between. CDR3 in amino acids: CASNVARGANTGELFF. CDR3 bases: TGCGCCAGCAATGTGGCCAGAGGCGCGAACACCGGGGAGCTGTTTTTT.

This clone was recorded once. V and J are TRBV19 and TRBJ2-7; D unclear. Germline V lookup: CDR1 LNHDA, CDR2 SQIVND (reference sequence). The germline V and J ends were trimmed by 2 bases and 2 bases, with 10 bases remaining between them. The CDR3 covers 14 residues. The CDR3 loop reads CASSILGRTYEQYF. The CDR3 bases are TGTGCCAGTAGTATATTGGGCAGGACCTACGAGCAGTACTTC.

The chain has TRBV15 and TRBJ2-1; the D gene is possibly TRBD2 (5 bases). Germline V gene lookup returns CDR1 LNHNV and CDR2 YYDKDF (reference sequence). This CDR3 spans 16 amino acids. The V and J ends lost 4 bases and 5 bases respectively, with 18 bases between them. This CDR3 reads CATSKRLPYTDNEQFF. The CDR3 nucleotides are TGTGCCACCAGCAAGAGACTACCTTACACAGACAATGAGCAGTTCTTC.